This entry describes one T cell receptor beta chain. Its specificity is not known. This was the immunoSEQ v3 assay. Here immunoSEQ multiplex PCR was the method, and the copy in TCRdb shows in-frame clones only, minus some. The data show about 60,000 clones, around 86% seen once. The data were obtained in a study of TIL therapy for anti-PD-1-resistant metastatic lung cancer. Study information: Progressing patients received lymphodepletion, expanded TIL infusion and IL-2. By whole-exome sequencing, median non-synonymous tumor mutation burden was roughly 1.4 mutations per megabase.

Stated time point: pre-treatment sample, taken before nivolumab and TIL therapy. Study-level findings and limits: After infusion, TIL clonotypes partly replaced peripheral T cells and declined over months.

The CDR3 sequence is 14 residues long. Looked up from germline, CDR1 is MNHEY and CDR2 is SVGAGI. Trimming shortened V by 5 bases and J by 8 bases, and 18 bases separated the two germline ends. The material sequenced was blood, taken at baseline. This rearrangement joins TRBV6-5 to TRBJ1-2, with D perhaps matching TRBD1 (5 bases). This receptor was identified in a person aged 25-80 years with non-small cell lung cancer. The CDR3 reads CASSPQTGQGGYTF. CDR3 DNA: TGTGCCAGCAGTCCACAGACGGGTCAGGGAGGCTACACCTTC.